The 24 T cell receptor beta chains reported below all come from one sample, sequenced in a study of graft-versus-host responses after intestinal transplantation. The assay was immunoSEQ multiplex PCR, and TCRdb's table has in-frame clones only and misses some. The profile shows about 40,000 clones, about 90% of them singletons. This material consisted of PBMCs, taken approximately 310 days after intestinal transplant. These receptors were collected from a human patient who received an intestinal transplant, so some T cells may come from the graft donor.

This clone was counted a single time. This chain joins TRBV6-1 and TRBJ1-6; D is undetermined. V dropped 0 bases and J dropped 7 bases, with 4 bases sitting between them. This CDR3 region has 13 residues. Germline-derived CDR1 and CDR2 are MNHNS and SASEGT. The CDR3 DNA reads TGTGCCAGCAGTGAAGCGTTGAATTCACCCCTCCACTTT. This gives the protein CASSEALNSPLHF.

The J gene is TRBJ2-5, the V gene TRBV7-9, with D maybe TRBD2 (7 bases). The germline V gene has CDR1 SEHNR and CDR2 FQNEAQ (reference sequence). This CDR3 spans 14 amino acids. V was shortened by 8 bases and J by 1 base, with 14 bases between the two germline ends. The CDR3 DNA reads TGTGCCAGCGCTGGGGGGGGGCCCCAAGAGACCCAGTACTTC. Translation gives CASAGGGPQETQYF.

The chain recombines TRBV6-1 with TRBJ2-1; TRBD2 matches 13 bases. Germline V gene data show CDR1 as MNHNS and CDR2 as SASEGT. This CDR3 is built from 16 residues. The V segment lost 2 bases and the J segment 10 bases; nucleotides outside the gene matches: 8. Written as DNA, the CDR3 is TGTGCCAGCAGTGAATTACTAGCGGGAGGGAGAGGAGAGCAGTTCTTC. It translates to CASSELLAGGRGEQFF.

This chain joins TRBV19 and TRBJ2-3; D gene unclear. The length of the CDR3 is 15 residues. Germline V gene lookup returns CDR1 LNHDA and CDR2 SQIVND (reference sequence). V lost 5 bases and J lost 0, with 12 bases in between. The CDR3 loop reads CASSLGFLSTDTQYF. The CDR3 coding sequence is TGTGCCAGTAGTCTAGGTTTCCTTAGCACAGATACGCAGTATTTT.

V usage is TRBV7-9 and J usage is TRBJ1-5; TRBD1 aligns across 7 bases. Germline assignment: CDR1 SEHNR and CDR2 FQNEAQ (reference sequence). V lost 1 base and J lost 6; bases outside the gene matches: 9. This CDR3 is 16 amino acids long. CDR3 in DNA: TGTGCCAGCAGCTTAGGCAGACAGGGCTGGGGTCAGCCCCAGCATTTT. This sequence encodes CASSLGRQGWGQPQHF.

This rearrangement joins TRBV7-3 to TRBJ2-1; TRBD2 aligns across 9 bases. With 2 bases clipped from V and 7 bases from J, the junction kept 6 bases outside the gene matches. The CDR3 is 15 residues long. CDR1 is SGHTA and CDR2 is FQGTGA in the germline V gene. The CDR3 DNA sequence: TGTGCCAGCAGCTTAGGGCTAGCGGGGACGAATGAGCAGTTCTTC. It is translated as CASSLGLAGTNEQFF.

V gene TRBV11-2 combines with J gene TRBJ2-3; 9 bases agree with TRBD2. CDR1 and CDR2 (germline): SGHAT, FQNNGV. The junction had 6 bases not matched to a gene; V was cut back by 7 bases and J by 4 bases. The CDR3 is 14 amino acids. The CDR3 nucleotides are TGTGCCAGCAAACCCAGCGGGGGGTCAGATACGCAGTATTTT. It specifies CASKPSGGSDTQYF.

Written as DNA, the CDR3 is TGTGCCAGCAGCTCGGTCCTTCTCTCCTACGAGCAGTACTTC. This codes for CASSSVLLSYEQYF. The chain combines TRBV11-2 with TRBJ2-5; D is undetermined. Judging by the DNA end, TRBJ2-7 fits better; the J call may be wrong. The CDR3 is 14 residues long. In germline, CDR1 is SGHAT, CDR2 FQNNGV.

CDR3 coding DNA: TGTGCCAGCAGTCGCGGACTAGCGGGAGGGCAAGAGACCCAGTACTTC. It encodes CASSRGLAGGQETQYF. The J gene is TRBJ2-5, the V gene TRBV6-6, with 15 bases lining up with TRBD2. The CDR3 consists of 16 residues. CDR1 is MNHNY, CDR2 SVGAGI, per germline (reference sequence). J gave up 2 bases and V 5 bases, and 3 bases lay outside the gene matches.

The rearrangement uses TRBV5-1 and TRBJ2-7, with D tentatively TRBD1 (6 bases). V lost 2 bases and J lost 0, with 15 bases in between. This CDR3 contains 16 residues. Germline V gene data show CDR1 as SGHRS and CDR2 as YFSETQ. CDR3 nucleotide sequence: TGCGCCAGCAGCTTCGAGCAGGGGCCCCGCTCCTACGAGCAGTACTTC. It translates to CASSFEQGPRSYEQYF.

The table lists this clone with a few counts. The chain links TRBV2 to TRBJ2-7; 7 bases are shared with TRBD2. The CDR3 has 12 residues. Per germline, CDR1 SNHLY and CDR2 FYNNEI. V lost 7 bases, J lost 3 bases, and 3 bases stayed unmatched. CDR3 residues: CASMGGGYEQYF. Written as DNA, the CDR3 is TGTGCCAGCATGGGGGGGGGCTACGAGCAGTACTTC.

V and J are TRBV6-1 and TRBJ1-3; D gene ambiguous. V lost 6 bases and J lost 8, with 8 bases in between. CDR1 is MNHNS and CDR2 is SASEGT in the germline V gene. The CDR3 is 11 amino acids. For the CDR3, the DNA is TGTGCCAGCAGAGGGCCCGACACCATATATTTT. Its protein product is CASRGPDTIYF.

This chain links TRBV27 with TRBJ2-7, with D perhaps being TRBD1 or TRBD2 (5 bases each). The CDR3 runs to 13 residues. The V end lost 5 bases, the J end lost 3 bases, and 11 bases lay between the germline ends. Germline CDR1 is MNHEY and CDR2 is SMNVEV (reference sequence). CDR3 region: CASSPGRSYEQYF. CDR3 coding DNA: TGTGCCAGCAGTCCGGGACGCAGCTACGAGCAGTACTTC.

This clone was detected a few times. The gene calls are TRBV9 and TRBJ1-1, with 7 bases lining up with TRBD1. Germline V gene sequence: CDR1 SGDLS, CDR2 YYNGEE. V lost 0 bases and J lost 1; bases outside the gene matches: 6. This CDR3 has 16 amino acids. The DNA of the CDR3 is TGTGCCAGCAGCGTAGGGCCAGGGGGGACGAACACTGAAGCTTTCTTT. As protein: CASSVGPGGTNTEAFF.

The J gene is TRBJ1-6, the V gene TRBV6-5; the D gene is possibly TRBD1 (6 bases). The CDR3 totals 13 residues. Per the germline V gene, CDR1 is MNHEY and CDR2 is SVGAGI. V lost 8 bases and J 6 bases, leaving 11 bases between the germline ends. The CDR3 reads CASHRVVNSPLHF. Here the CDR3 DNA reads TGTGCCAGCCACAGGGTTGTTAATTCACCCCTCCACTTT.

This rearrangement joins TRBV4-1 to TRBJ1-2; 7 bases map to TRBD1. The CDR3 spans 14 residues. With 4 bases clipped from V and 1 base from J, the junction kept 3 bases outside the gene matches. CDR1 and CDR2 from the germline V gene are MGHRA and YSYEKL. As DNA, the CDR3 is TGCGCCAGCAGCCCCCAGGGGGTTAACTATGGCTACACCTTC. Translated, it gives CASSPQGVNYGYTF.

This chain links TRBV5-4 with TRBJ1-1; 7 nucleotides align to TRBD1. Germline V gene data show CDR1 as SGHNT and CDR2 as YYREEE (reference sequence). This CDR3 has 14 residues. V was clipped by 0 bases and J by 5 bases; unmatched bases: 4. The CDR3 here is CASSLDGQDTEAFF. Written as DNA, the CDR3 is TGTGCCAGCAGCTTGGACGGACAGGATACTGAAGCTTTCTTT.

The chain recombines TRBV19 with TRBJ2-3; possibly TRBD2 for D (6 bases). The germline CDR1 and CDR2 sequences are LNHDA and SQIVND (reference sequence). The V end was cut by 1 base, the J end by 0 bases, with 8 bases between. CDR3 length equals 15 residues. The CDR3 loop reads CASSIAGRSTDTQYF. CDR3 DNA: TGTGCCAGTAGTATAGCGGGGAGGAGCACAGATACGCAGTATTTT. The variable domain in full, with the rest retrieved from reference TRBV19 and TRBJ2-3, is DGGITQSPKYLFRKEGQNVTLSCEQNLNHDAMYWYRQDPGQGLRLIYYSQIVNDFQKGDIAEGYSVSREKKESFPLTVTSAQKNPTAFYLCASSIAGRSTDTQYFGPGTRLTVL.

The V and J genes are TRBV7-9 and TRBJ1-5; 11 bases match TRBD1. The V gene's germline CDR1 is SEHNR and CDR2 FQNEAQ (reference sequence). The CDR3 loop spans 18 amino acids. The V gene end was trimmed by 4 bases and the J gene end by 0 bases; junction bases not matched to a gene: 8. CDR3 coding DNA: TGTGCCAGCAGCTCCATCGGGACAGGGGGTTATAGCAATCAGCCCCAGCATTTT. This translates into CASSSIGTGGYSNQPQHF.

This chain links TRBV27 with TRBJ2-7; no clear D. This CDR3 spans 15 amino acids. V was shortened by 4 bases and J by 0 bases, with 13 bases between the two germline ends. Per germline, CDR1 MNHEY and CDR2 SMNVEV (reference sequence). The CDR3 sequence: CASSSLPRLSYEQYF. CDR3 coding DNA: TGTGCCAGCAGTTCCCTCCCCAGGCTCTCCTACGAGCAGTACTTC.

The rearrangement links TRBV11-1 to TRBJ2-7; 9 bases are shared with TRBD1. V shed 1 base and J 5 bases; nucleotides not matched to a gene: 9. Germline CDR1 and CDR2: SGHAT and FQDESV (reference sequence). The CDR3 spans 16 residues. Here the CDR3 DNA reads TGTGCCAGCAGCTTAGTTCCGTGGACAGGGGTCGACGAGCAGTACTTC. Its protein product is CASSLVPWTGVDEQYF.

V is TRBV2 and J is TRBJ2-3, with 11 bases lining up with TRBD2. The CDR3 extends over 15 amino acids. Trimming took 5 bases from V and 0 from J; bases not matched to a gene: 1. From germline, CDR1 is SNHLY and CDR2 FYNNEI. CDR3: CASSRLAGSTDTQYF. Written as DNA, the CDR3 is TGTGCCAGCAGTCGACTAGCGGGGAGCACAGATACGCAGTATTTT.

The rearrangement uses TRBV28 and TRBJ2-2, with a weak D call TRBD2 (6 bases). CDR1 MDHEN and CDR2 SYDVKM come from the germline V gene. The CDR3 covers 17 residues. Trimming stripped 2 bases from V and 4 bases from J, with 17 bases between. The CDR3 sequence: CASSLTGTSTTTGELFF. The CDR3 DNA follows: TGTGCCAGCAGTTTAACCGGGACTTCCACCACCACCGGGGAGCTGTTTTTT.

This chain connects TRBV4-2 to TRBJ2-1, with 10 bases identical to TRBD2. Germline values: CDR1 LGHNA, CDR2 YNFKEQ. This CDR3 comprises 16 residues. The V segment lost 0 bases and the J segment 9 bases; nucleotides outside the gene matches: 8. CDR3 loop: CASSQDPSGGGGEQFF. Here the CDR3 DNA reads TGTGCCAGCAGCCAAGATCCTAGCGGGGGAGGGGGTGAGCAGTTCTTC.